The 22 T cell receptor beta chains given below trace back to one sample, sequenced in a study of shared clonotypes between healthy human individuals. Generated by immunoSEQ multiplex PCR, the TCRdb table keeps only in-frame clones and is missing some. Counted here are approximately 2,000,000 clones, around 90% occurring once; the ten biggest clones make up around 0.4%. The source material was naive CD4+ T cells from PBMCs. Subset indicated: CD45RA+ positively selected. Every receptor here comes from a man between 18 and 35 years old in good health. Some clones in this sample may be carry-over from other donors' samples.

This chain joins TRBV28 and TRBJ2-3; maybe TRBD1 (7 bases). Germline V gene data show CDR1 as MDHEN and CDR2 as SYDVKM. The CDR3 spans 15 residues. With 6 bases removed from V and 4 bases from J, the gap between germline ends came to 17 bases. The CDR3 coding sequence is TGTGCCAGCAGAGTGGGACAGCCGGGGGCAGATACGCAGTATTTT. This codes for CASRVGQPGADTQYF.

The rearrangement uses TRBV28 and TRBJ1-1, with D possibly matching TRBD1 (5 bases). The germline V and J ends were trimmed by 7 bases and 0 bases, with 27 bases remaining between them. The CDR3 length is 19 residues. CDR1 is MDHEN, CDR2 SYDVKM, per germline. The CDR3 nucleotides read TGTGCCAGCACCCTCCCCCGGGGTGACAGAGCTACCCTGAACACTGAAGCTTTCTTT. Protein: CASTLPRGDRATLNTEAFF.

A single count supports this clone. DNA for the CDR3: TGCGCCAGCAGCTTGGCCTTTGAAGCGGGAGGTCGGCGAGAGACCCAGTACTTC. This sequence encodes CASSLAFEAGGRRETQYF. The gene calls are TRBV5-1 and TRBJ2-5; 9 bases are a match to TRBD2. J was trimmed by 4 bases and V by 0 bases; bases with no gene match: 13. The CDR3 has 18 residues. The V gene's germline CDR1 is SGHRS and CDR2 YFSETQ.

This chain uses TRBV5-1 with TRBJ1-2; 8 positions agree with TRBD1. The V segment lost 7 bases and the J segment 4 bases; nucleotides outside the gene matches: 15. The length of the CDR3 is 16 residues. Germline V gene lookup returns CDR1 SGHRS and CDR2 YFSETQ. Here the CDR3 reads CASRGQAPSDFYGYTF. Here the CDR3 DNA reads TGCGCCAGCCGGGGACAGGCCCCCTCCGACTTCTATGGCTACACCTTC.

The chain is built from TRBV9 and TRBJ1-1, with a tentative D call TRBD1 (6 bases). Trimming removed 4 bases from V and 0 bases from J, with 16 bases in between. This CDR3 is 16 amino acids long. Germline CDR1 and CDR2: SGDLS and YYNGEE. In DNA form, the CDR3 reads TGTGCCAGCAGCCCTCATCAGGGGCCCGTGAACACTGAAGCTTTCTTT. Translating gives CASSPHQGPVNTEAFF.

The genes are TRBV18 and TRBJ2-5, with D perhaps TRBD2 (5 bases). The germline V gene encodes CDR1 KGHSH and CDR2 LQKENI. The germline V and J ends were trimmed by 3 bases and 3 bases, with 11 bases remaining between them. CDR3 size: 14 residues. The CDR3 region has the DNA TGTGCCAGCTCACCGGGAGCAAGGAAAGAGACCCAGTACTTC. It encodes CASSPGARKETQYF.

The chain has TRBV9 and TRBJ2-1; TRBD2 matches 10 bases. Per the germline V gene, CDR1 is SGDLS and CDR2 is YYNGEE. This CDR3 spans 16 amino acids. J was trimmed by 2 bases and V by 4 bases; bases with no gene match: 6. CDR3 region: CASSPLAGVAYNEQFF. CDR3 DNA sequence: TGTGCCAGCAGCCCTCTAGCGGGAGTGGCCTACAATGAGCAGTTCTTC.

V and J are TRBV6-1 and TRBJ2-3, with D unresolved. The germline V gene has CDR1 MNHNS and CDR2 SASEGT. V lost 1 base and J lost 0, with 5 bases in between. This CDR3 contains 14 residues. The CDR3 here is CASSEGFSTDTQYF. Here the CDR3 DNA reads TGTGCCAGCAGTGAAGGATTTAGCACAGATACGCAGTATTTT.

This clone was detected a few times. The same CDR3 also results from other DNA sequences found in this sample. The chain joins TRBV18 to TRBJ1-5, with 9 bases matching TRBD1. The germline V gene encodes CDR1 KGHSH and CDR2 LQKENI. The CDR3 is made up of 14 amino acids. V lost 6 bases to trimming and J lost 5 bases; unmatched junction nucleotides: 5. The CDR3 spells CASSPGQGHQPQHF. CDR3 nucleotide sequence: TGTGCCAGCTCGCCGGGACAGGGCCATCAGCCCCAGCATTTT.

The chain carries TRBV7-9 and TRBJ2-7; D might be TRBD1 or TRBD2, each matching 5 bases. Trimming took 7 bases from V and 3 from J, leaving 16 bases between them. The CDR3 runs to 14 residues. Germline lookup yields CDR1 SEHNR and CDR2 FQNEAQ (reference sequence). CDR3 amino acids: CASTPGTVSYEQYF. The CDR3 DNA follows: TGTGCCAGCACCCCGGGGACCGTAAGCTACGAGCAGTACTTC.

The chain has TRBV6-5 and TRBJ1-4; 8 nucleotides match TRBD1. This CDR3 contains 14 residues. V lost 9 bases to trimming and J lost 3 bases; unmatched junction nucleotides: 6. Per the germline V gene, CDR1 is MNHEY and CDR2 is SVGAGI. CDR3 protein: CASARGLANEKLFF. For the CDR3, the DNA is TGTGCCAGTGCCAGGGGGCTTGCTAATGAAAAACTGTTTTTT.

The genes are TRBV7-2 and TRBJ2-1, with D unclear. The CDR3 covers 14 residues. Germline V gene lookup returns CDR1 SGHTA and CDR2 FQGNSA. Between the trimmed V and J ends, which lost 4 bases and 10 bases, there was a span of 17 bases. CDR3 in amino acids: CASSSAYDHPEQFF. In DNA form, the CDR3 reads TGTGCCAGCAGCTCCGCGTACGACCATCCGGAGCAGTTCTTC.

The chain couples TRBV7-9 to TRBJ1-1; no clear D. Per the germline V gene, CDR1 is SEHNR and CDR2 is FQNEAQ (reference sequence). This CDR3 has 15 amino acids. The germline V and J ends were trimmed by 5 bases and 3 bases, with 16 bases remaining between them. The CDR3 sequence: CASSRLYGRHTEAFF. Written as DNA, the CDR3 is TGTGCCAGCAGCCGCCTCTATGGCAGGCACACTGAAGCTTTCTTT.

The J gene is TRBJ2-6, the V gene TRBV27; D not resolved. This CDR3 is built from 17 residues. Germline V lookup: CDR1 MNHEY, CDR2 SMNVEV (reference sequence). Trimming shortened V by 1 base and J by 4 bases, and 14 bases separated the two germline ends. The CDR3 DNA reads as TGTGCCAGCAGTTTATTCCCTGCTCTAGGGGGGGCCAACGTCCTGACTTTC. Protein sequence: CASSLFPALGGANVLTF.

The chain recombines TRBV4-3 with TRBJ2-5, with 7 bases matching TRBD1. The J call may be faulty, since TRBJ2-7 better matches the DNA end. The CDR3 consists of 16 residues. The germline gives CDR1 LGHNA, CDR2 YSLEER. CDR3: CASSQGAGGSGYEQYF. The CDR3 nucleotides are TGCGCCAGCAGCCAAGGGGCAGGGGGAAGTGGCTACGAGCAGTACTTC.

J is TRBJ2-1 and V is TRBV27; perhaps TRBD2 as D (6 bases). Germline V gene lookup returns CDR1 MNHEY and CDR2 SMNVEV (reference sequence). There are 17 residues in the CDR3. V lost 3 bases and J lost 1, with 16 bases in between. The CDR3 here is CASSFGEQEGSYNEQFF. For the CDR3, the DNA is TGTGCCAGCAGTTTCGGGGAGCAGGAGGGATCCTACAATGAGCAGTTCTTC.

The chain joins TRBV7-8 to TRBJ2-6; no clear D. The CDR3 totals 14 residues. Germline V lookup: CDR1 SGHVS, CDR2 FQNEAQ. V shed 7 bases and J shed 0 bases, with 7 bases lying between them. CDR3 amino acids: CASTKVSGANVLTF. CDR3 sequence (DNA): TGTGCCAGCACTAAAGTCTCTGGGGCCAACGTCCTGACTTTC.

This chain's CDR3 is CASSRGQGRFYEQYF. The DNA of the CDR3 is TGCGCCAGCAGCCGTGGACAGGGGAGATTCTACGAGCAGTACTTC. This chain links TRBV4-1 with TRBJ2-5; 9 nucleotides align to TRBD1. The DNA matches TRBJ2-7 better at its end, which makes the J call doubtful. The CDR3 is 15 residues long. The germline gives CDR1 MGHRA, CDR2 YSYEKL.

The chain couples TRBV6-6 to TRBJ2-7; 16 bases match TRBD2. CDR1 MNHNY and CDR2 SVGAGI come from the germline V gene (reference sequence). The J segment lost 12 bases and the V segment lost 7 bases, leaving 9 bases of the junction unmatched. There are 14 residues in the CDR3. Here the CDR3 DNA reads TGTGCCAGCACACTGGGACTAGCGGGAGGGTATGCGTACTTC. It is translated as CASTLGLAGGYAYF.

The genes are TRBV28 and TRBJ2-7; D ambiguous. The V and J ends lost 6 bases and 0 bases respectively, with 12 bases between them. Germline-derived CDR1 and CDR2 are MDHEN and SYDVKM. CDR3 length: 14 residues. The DNA of the CDR3 is TGTGCCAGCAGACCCGACGGAAGCTCCTACGAGCAGTACTTC. Its translation is CASRPDGSSYEQYF.

The count of this clone is one. The chain couples TRBV6-6 to TRBJ2-7, with 8 bases aligning to TRBD2. J lost 5 bases, V lost 8 bases, and 11 bases had no gene match. This CDR3 spans 14 amino acids. Germline lookup yields CDR1 MNHNY and CDR2 SVGAGI (reference sequence). CDR3 sequence: CASGWTSLSHEQYF. In nucleotides, the CDR3 is TGTGCCAGCGGGTGGACTAGCTTAAGCCACGAGCAGTACTTC.

The sample holds one count of this clone. The chain uses TRBV7-2 and TRBJ2-5, with no clear D. Trimming took off 2 bases at V and 1 base at J, with 8 bases between the two ends. Germline lookup yields CDR1 SGHTA and CDR2 FQGNSA. The CDR3 extends over 14 amino acids. CDR3 in DNA: TGTGCCAGCAGCTTATCTCCCACCCAAGAGACCCAGTACTTC. It translates to CASSLSPTQETQYF.